These 29 T cell receptor beta chains were all obtained from the same sample, sequenced in a study of blood T cell repertoires in COVID-19. Sequencing was performed with immunoSEQ multiplex PCR; in TCRdb, only in-frame clones are kept and a portion is missing. The sample includes about 170,000 clones, roughly 86% of them seen just once. The specimen sequenced was peripheral blood. The receptors originated from a man between 65 and 80 years old with acute or convalescent COVID-19.

This clone was recorded once. This sequence joins TRBV6-5 and TRBJ1-5; TRBD1 might be the D (5 bases). Per germline, CDR1 MNHEY and CDR2 SVGAGI. Deletions cut 6 bases from V and 7 bases from J, with 19 bases between. The CDR3 runs 15 residues. The CDR3 DNA sequence: TGTGCCAGCAGAGCGGCCCCCTTGGGGGGACAGCCCCAGCATTTT. Its protein product is CASRAAPLGGQPQHF.

Here the CDR3 reads CASGLVRTEAIQETQYF. The CDR3 coding sequence is TGTGCTAGTGGTTTGGTTAGGACAGAGGCCATCCAAGAGACCCAGTACTTC. The chain links TRBV12-5 to TRBJ2-5; D is possibly TRBD1 (6 bases). V was trimmed by 0 bases and J by 1 base, leaving 15 bases between them. The CDR3 runs to 17 residues. Germline lookup yields CDR1 LGHNT and CDR2 FRNRAP.

This chain connects TRBV2 to TRBJ2-4; a possible D gene is TRBD2 (8 bases). The CDR3 has 15 residues. Germline CDR1 SNHLY, CDR2 FYNNEI. Trimming pared 6 bases from V and 1 base from J, leaving 13 bases between. CDR3 loop: CASSREGAAKNIQYF. In DNA form, the CDR3 reads TGTGCCAGCAGCCGGGAGGGGGCTGCCAAAAACATTCAGTACTTC.

The V gene is TRBV6-1, the J gene TRBJ2-1; D not resolved. This CDR3 spans 14 amino acids. Germline CDR1 and CDR2: MNHNS and SASEGT. Trimming cost V 0 bases and J 10 bases, with 13 bases left between them. The CDR3 region has the DNA TGTGCCAGCAGTGAAGCGGGTACGGCGGCAGAGCAGTTCTTC. Protein: CASSEAGTAAEQFF.

The chain employs TRBV29-1 and TRBJ2-2; TRBD1 might be the D (6 bases). Germline V gene data show CDR1 as SQVTM and CDR2 as ANQGSEA. With 5 bases removed from V and 5 bases from J, the gap between germline ends came to 9 bases. This CDR3 is 12 amino acids long. CDR3 amino acids: CSVSGVTGELFF. CDR3 sequence (DNA): TGCAGCGTTTCAGGGGTTACCGGGGAGCTGTTTTTT.

This sequence joins TRBV28 and TRBJ1-3; D is perhaps TRBD1 (5 bases). V lost 7 bases to trimming and J lost 0 bases, with 16 bases between them. CDR3 size: 16 residues. Germline V gives CDR1 MDHEN, CDR2 SYDVKM. The CDR3 region is CASTRGKFSSGNTIYF. The CDR3 coding sequence is TGTGCCAGCACTAGGGGCAAGTTCAGCTCTGGAAACACCATATATTTT.

This chain joins TRBV11-2 and TRBJ2-7; D gene unclear. The germline V gene has CDR1 SGHAT and CDR2 FQNNGV. This CDR3 has 15 residues. V lost 0 bases, J lost 2 bases, and 11 bases lay in between. The CDR3 spells CASSLEAGLTYEQYF. CDR3 in DNA: TGTGCCAGCAGCTTAGAAGCTGGGCTCACCTACGAGCAGTACTTC.

The chain employs TRBV5-6 and TRBJ2-3, with TRBD2 identical over 9 bases. Looked up from germline, CDR1 is SGHDT and CDR2 is YYEEEE. The CDR3 is 14 amino acids. The V gene end was trimmed by 0 bases and the J gene end by 7 bases; junction bases not matched to a gene: 3. The CDR3 loop is CASSLGLAVNTQYF. The CDR3 DNA is TGTGCCAGCAGCTTGGGACTAGCGGTAAATACGCAGTATTTT.

The chain recombines TRBV9 with TRBJ1-1; the D is unclear. The V end lost 0 bases, the J end lost 2 bases, and 8 bases lay between the germline ends. Germline-derived CDR1 and CDR2 are SGDLS and YYNGEE. There are 14 residues in the CDR3. CDR3 protein: CASSVAAGNTEAFF. CDR3 DNA: TGTGCCAGCAGCGTAGCGGCAGGAAACACTGAAGCTTTCTTT.

J is TRBJ2-3 and V is TRBV6-5; D not certain. The V and J ends lost 6 bases and 4 bases respectively, with 14 bases between them. The CDR3 totals 14 residues. Germline V gene data show CDR1 as MNHEY and CDR2 as SVGAGI. The CDR3 is CASSRVLESDTQYF. DNA of the CDR3: TGTGCCAGCAGCCGGGTCCTAGAATCAGATACGCAGTATTTT.

V gene TRBV11-2 combines with J gene TRBJ1-1, with D possibly being TRBD1 (6 bases). V lost 4 bases to trimming and J lost 4 bases, with 16 bases between them. Looked up from germline, CDR1 is SGHAT and CDR2 is FQNNGV. The CDR3 is made up of 15 amino acids. The CDR3 bases are TGTGCCAGCAGCTCCCGGGCCCGAGGGGGCACTGAAGCTTTCTTT. Its protein is CASSSRARGGTEAFF. The full variable domain, in which reference TRBV11-2 and TRBJ1-1 provide the parts outside the CDR3, is EAGVAQSPRYKIIEKRQSVAFWCNPISGHATLYWYQQILGQGPKLLIQFQNNGVVDDSQLPKDRFSAERLKGVDSTLKIQPAKLEDSAVYLCASSSRARGGTEAFFGQGTRLTVV.

V gene TRBV7-2 combines with J gene TRBJ2-7; D not resolved. Germline CDR1 is SGHTA and CDR2 is FQGNSA. The V gene lost 3 bases and the J gene lost 5 bases, with 11 bases spanning the gap. The CDR3 is 13 residues long. CDR3: CASSLYARNEQYF. CDR3 nucleotide sequence: TGTGCCAGCAGCTTGTACGCGCGGAACGAGCAGTACTTC.

The genes are TRBV5-1 and TRBJ2-7, with D perhaps matching TRBD1 (6 bases). CDR3 size: 14 residues. Germline V lookup: CDR1 SGHRS, CDR2 YFSETQ. V gave up 0 bases and J gave up 5 bases, with 12 bases separating them. CDR3 amino acids: CASSLARGTHEQYF. CDR3 coding DNA: TGCGCCAGCAGCTTGGCCAGGGGAACCCACGAGCAGTACTTC. Together with reference TRBV5-1 and TRBJ2-7, the CDR3 gives the full variable domain: KAGVTQTPRYLIKTRGQQVTLSCSPISGHRSVSWYQQTPGQGLQFLFEYFSETQRNKGNFPGRFSGRQFSNSRSEMNVSTLELGDSALYLCASSLARGTHEQYFGPGTRLTVT.

V gene TRBV27 combines with J gene TRBJ2-1, with 7 bases matching TRBD1. V was clipped by 6 bases and J by 3 bases; unmatched bases: 8. Germline values: CDR1 MNHEY, CDR2 SMNVEV (reference sequence). This CDR3 comprises 15 residues. The CDR3 nucleotides read TGTGCCAGCAGGTCACGGGACAGATTCTACAATGAGCAGTTCTTC. Amino acids: CASRSRDRFYNEQFF.

The chain combines TRBV27 with TRBJ2-2; the D is unclear. Trimming took 8 bases from V and 5 from J, leaving 6 bases between them. The CDR3 extends over 11 amino acids. Germline CDR1 MNHEY, CDR2 SMNVEV (reference sequence). The CDR3, as DNA: TGTGCCAGCCCCACAACCGGGGAGCTGTTTTTT. Residues: CASPTTGELFF.

This clone was recorded once. The rearrangement uses TRBV7-2 and TRBJ2-7; TRBD2 is a possible D gene (6 bases). Germline CDR1 and CDR2: SGHTA and FQGNSA. V lost 4 bases and J 2 bases, leaving 15 bases between the germline ends. The CDR3 sequence is 15 residues long. The CDR3 spells CASSSWAGSTYEQYF. The CDR3 DNA is TGTGCCAGCAGCTCGTGGGCGGGATCCACCTACGAGCAGTACTTC.

V and J are TRBV25-1 and TRBJ2-7; D might be TRBD2 (5 bases). This CDR3 contains 15 residues. V was shortened by 1 base and J by 0 bases, with 10 bases between the two germline ends. From germline, CDR1 is MGHDK and CDR2 SYGVNS. Here the CDR3 reads CASSESGAASYEQYF. CDR3 DNA: TGTGCCAGCAGTGAATCTGGAGCGGCCTCCTACGAGCAGTACTTC.

V and J are TRBV28 and TRBJ1-6; D gene ambiguous. This CDR3 has 12 amino acids. Trimming took off 7 bases at V and 8 bases at J, with 9 bases between the two ends. Germline values: CDR1 MDHEN, CDR2 SYDVKM. DNA for the CDR3: TGTGCCAGCAAATCGGGTGATTCACCCCTCCACTTT. Its protein product is CASKSGDSPLHF. Based on the CDR3 plus reference TRBV28 and TRBJ1-6, the full variable domain is DVKVTQSSRYLVKRTGEKVFLECVQDMDHENMFWYRQDPGLGLRLIYFSYDVKMKEKGDIPEGYSVSREKKERFSLILESASTNQTSMYLCASKSGDSPLHFGNGTRLTVT.

This clone came up once. The chain couples TRBV7-8 to TRBJ2-7; possibly TRBD2 for D (5 bases). Trimming stripped 2 bases from V and 2 bases from J, with 13 bases between. The CDR3 is made up of 15 amino acids. Germline assignment: CDR1 SGHVS and CDR2 FQNEAQ. The CDR3 loop is CASSLRRMPAYEQYF. The CDR3 coding sequence is TGTGCCAGCAGCTTAAGGAGGATGCCAGCCTACGAGCAGTACTTC.

V is TRBV5-4 and J is TRBJ1-2, with 8 bases fitting TRBD1. Germline V gene lookup returns CDR1 SGHNT and CDR2 YYREEE (reference sequence). Unmatched junction bases numbered 3, after V lost 2 bases and J lost 3 bases. The CDR3 is made up of 14 amino acids. The CDR3 loop reads CASSLNRGDYGYTF. The DNA for the CDR3 is TGTGCCAGCAGCTTAAACAGGGGGGACTATGGCTACACCTTC.

On this clone itself: One end of the junction is discordant with germline, which a read error may explain. The genes are TRBV7-7 and TRBJ2-1; TRBD2 aligns across 7 bases. The CDR3 contains 13 residues. Germline V gives CDR1 SSHAT, CDR2 FNYEAQ (reference sequence). Here the CDR3 DNA reads TGTGCTAGCAGCCTGACTAGCCACAATGAGCAGTTCTTC. The encoded protein is CASSLTSHNEQFF. Full variable domain (outside the CDR3, taken from reference TRBV7-7 and TRBJ2-1): GAGVSQSPRYKVTKRGQDVTLRCDPISSHATLYWYQQALGQGPEFLTYFNYEAQPDKSGLPSDRFSAERPEGSISTLTIQRTEQRDSAMYRCASSLTSHNEQFFGPGTRLTVL.

CDR3 in DNA: TGCAGTGCTAGTCGGGGGGATGGCTACACCTTC. Its translation: CSASRGDGYTF. The chain carries TRBV20-1 and TRBJ1-2; D is possibly TRBD1 (5 bases). This CDR3 is 11 amino acids long. Trimming shortened V by 3 bases and J by 6 bases, and 8 bases separated the two germline ends. From germline, CDR1 is DFQATT and CDR2 SNEGSKA (reference sequence).

The rearrangement links TRBV5-6 to TRBJ2-6, with a possible D match to TRBD1 (5 bases). Between the trimmed V and J ends, which lost 0 bases and 0 bases, there was a span of 13 bases. The CDR3 covers 18 residues. CDR1 is SGHDT and CDR2 is YYEEEE in the germline V gene. CDR3 loop: CASSLDRFLTSGANVLTF. The DNA of the CDR3 is TGTGCCAGCAGCTTGGACAGGTTCTTAACCTCTGGGGCCAACGTCCTGACTTTC.

The chain has TRBV9 and TRBJ1-5; 7 nucleotides line up with TRBD1. CDR1 is SGDLS, CDR2 YYNGEE, per germline. With 4 bases clipped from V and 5 bases from J, the junction kept 6 bases outside the gene matches. The CDR3 sequence is 14 residues long. CDR3 amino acids: CASSMTGWDQPQHF. CDR3 nucleotides: TGTGCCAGCAGCATGACAGGGTGGGATCAGCCCCAGCATTTT. Looking up the rest from reference TRBV9 and TRBJ1-5 gives the full variable domain: DSGVTQTPKHLITATGQRVTLRCSPRSGDLSVYWYQQSLDQGLQFLIQYYNGEERAKGNILERFSAQQFPDLHSELNLSSLELGDSALYFCASSMTGWDQPQHFGDGTRLSIL.

This clone was seen a single time. J is TRBJ1-6 and V is TRBV27; D is possibly TRBD1 (5 bases). Looked up from germline, CDR1 is MNHEY and CDR2 is SMNVEV (reference sequence). V dropped 7 bases and J dropped 11 bases, with 18 bases sitting between them. The CDR3 totals 14 residues. The CDR3 DNA sequence: TGTGCCAGCAACGTACGGGACTCAGTTGCACCCCTCCACTTT. Protein product: CASNVRDSVAPLHF.

The CDR3 DNA reads as TGTGCCAGCAGCTTTACGGCTAGCGGGGGCCACGAGCAGTACTTC. This gives the protein CASSFTASGGHEQYF. The rearrangement joins TRBV7-2 to TRBJ2-7; 10 bases align to TRBD2. V dropped 3 bases and J dropped 5; count of bases not matched to a gene: 7. The CDR3 totals 15 residues. Looked up from germline, CDR1 is SGHTA and CDR2 is FQGNSA.

This chain links TRBV7-3 with TRBJ1-2, with D hard to call. V was pared by 5 bases and J by 2 bases, with 9 bases between. Germline V CDR1 and CDR2: SGHTA, FQGTGA. The CDR3 has 13 residues. In nucleotides, the CDR3 is TGTGCCAGCAGCCGTGACTCAAACTATGGCTACACCTTC. Amino acids: CASSRDSNYGYTF.

This clone was seen a few times. The J gene is TRBJ1-6, the V gene TRBV10-3; D not resolved. The V end lost 6 bases, the J end lost 7 bases, and 10 bases lay between the germline ends. CDR3 length: 13 amino acids. Germline-derived CDR1 and CDR2 are ENHRY and SYGVKD. CDR3 loop: CAIREQSNSPLHF. The CDR3 DNA reads as TGTGCCATCAGGGAACAGTCCAATTCACCCCTCCACTTT.

The V gene is TRBV27, the J gene TRBJ2-7; TRBD1 agrees at 7 bases. V was pared by 0 bases and J by 5 bases, with 13 bases of the junction left unmatched. The germline CDR1 and CDR2 sequences are MNHEY and SMNVEV (reference sequence). CDR3 length equals 17 residues. Here the CDR3 reads CASSLSSSWTGGDEQYF. CDR3 coding DNA: TGTGCCAGCAGTTTATCGTCTTCCTGGACAGGAGGCGACGAGCAGTACTTC.